This T cell receptor (beta chain) emerged from a study of molecular identifiers for immune sequencing clone quantification. Listed TCR primers, together with previously described methods, were used for the bulk TCR libraries. Via MiXCR, TCRdb re-called the PCR reads, giving one row per CDR3 protein. Altogether around 480,000 distinct CDR3 sequences are present, around 25% being singletons, with the ten largest covering roughly 0.77%. General study results and limits: Over 98% of effector molecules, yet under 1% of naive-cell molecules, were held by clones above 20 RNA copies. Even with about a million naive cells present, spiked Jurkat TCR RNA from one cell was reportedly detectable.

As regards this clonotype: Its antigen is still unknown.

The germline gives CDR1 MNHEY, CDR2 SVGAGI. This CDR3 region has 13 residues. V lost 2 bases to trimming and J lost 4 bases, with 8 bases between them. Material for sequencing was naive CD8+ T cells from blood, with Jurkat cell RNA spiked in. Subset here: FACS-sorted CD8+CD4-CCR7+CD45RA+ naive T cells. V usage is TRBV6-5 and J usage is TRBJ1-2; D remains ambiguous. The receptor's source is a human donor in good health. Some libraries in this study had Jurkat cell RNA spiked in. CDR3 in DNA: TGTGCCAGCAGTTACGACGGACCCTATGGCTACACCTTC. Translation: CASSYDGPYGYTF.